This T cell receptor beta chain was recovered during a study of cytomegalovirus exposure and HLA in healthy donors. Study in general: The 120 validation repertoires matched the 500 to 750 first-cohort repertoires in platform, a later analysis reported.

The germline V gene has CDR1 SNHLY and CDR2 FYNNEI. There are 15 residues in the CDR3. V was shortened by 3 bases and J by 0 bases, with 9 bases between the two germline ends. A 120-subject validation cohort, separate from the approximately 720-subject first cohort, supplied the donors. Profiling relied on immunoSEQ multiplex PCR, and the TCRdb table lists in-frame clones only, not all of them. The top ten hold 3% to 4.5% of the sample, which has 90,000 to 100,000 clones, around nine tenths seen once. Sequencing was performed on PBMCs. V is TRBV2 and J is TRBJ2-1; TRBD1 is a possible D gene (6 bases). The TCR was taken from a young woman in good health and CMV-seronegative. The CDR3: CASSDTGLSYNEQFF. Here the CDR3 DNA reads TGTGCCAGCAGTGATACAGGGCTCTCCTACAATGAGCAGTTCTTC.